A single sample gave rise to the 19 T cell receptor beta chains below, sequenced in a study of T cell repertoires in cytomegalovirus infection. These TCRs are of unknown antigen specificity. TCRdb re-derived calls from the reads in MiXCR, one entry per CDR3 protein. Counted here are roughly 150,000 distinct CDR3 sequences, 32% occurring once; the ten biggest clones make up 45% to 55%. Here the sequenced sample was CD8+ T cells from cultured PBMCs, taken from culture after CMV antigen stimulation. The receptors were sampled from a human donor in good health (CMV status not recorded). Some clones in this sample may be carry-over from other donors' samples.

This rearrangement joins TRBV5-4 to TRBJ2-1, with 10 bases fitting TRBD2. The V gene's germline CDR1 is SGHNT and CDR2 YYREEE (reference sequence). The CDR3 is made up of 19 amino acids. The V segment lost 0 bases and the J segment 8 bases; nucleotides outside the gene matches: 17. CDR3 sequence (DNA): TGTGCCAGCAGCTTGGGCCCCAGACAGCGGGGGGGCGGGTCGGATGAGCAGTTCTTC. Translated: CASSLGPRQRGGGSDEQFF.

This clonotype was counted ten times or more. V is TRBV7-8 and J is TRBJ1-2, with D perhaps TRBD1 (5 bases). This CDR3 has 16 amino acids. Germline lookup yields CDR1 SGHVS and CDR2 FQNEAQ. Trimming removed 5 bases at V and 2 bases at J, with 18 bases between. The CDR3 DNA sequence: TGTGCCAGCAGCGCCAACGGGGGGGTTCAAAACTATGGCTACACCTTC. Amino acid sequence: CASSANGGVQNYGYTF. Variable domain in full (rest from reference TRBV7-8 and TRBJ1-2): GAGVSQSPRYKVAKRGQDVALRCDPISGHVSLFWYQQALGQGPEFLTYFQNEAQLDKSGLPSDRFFAERPEGSVSTLKIQRTQQEDSAVYLCASSANGGVQNYGYTFGSGTRLTVV.

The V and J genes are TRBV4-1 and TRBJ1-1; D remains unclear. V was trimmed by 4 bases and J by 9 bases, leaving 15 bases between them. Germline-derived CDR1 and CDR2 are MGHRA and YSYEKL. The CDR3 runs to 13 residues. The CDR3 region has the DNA TGCGCCAGCAGCCTCCCGAGCAATTCCAAAGCTTTCTTT. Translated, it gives CASSLPSNSKAFF.

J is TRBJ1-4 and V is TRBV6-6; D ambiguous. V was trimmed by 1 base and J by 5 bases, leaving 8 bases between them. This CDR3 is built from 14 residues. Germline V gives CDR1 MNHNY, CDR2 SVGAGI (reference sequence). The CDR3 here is CASSYWLSNEKLFF. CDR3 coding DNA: TGTGCCAGCAGTTACTGGTTAAGCAATGAAAAACTGTTTTTT.

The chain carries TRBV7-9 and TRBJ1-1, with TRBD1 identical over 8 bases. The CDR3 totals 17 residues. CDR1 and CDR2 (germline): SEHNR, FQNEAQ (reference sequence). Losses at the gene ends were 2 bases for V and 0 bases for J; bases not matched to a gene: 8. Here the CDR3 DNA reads TGTGCCAGCAGCTTATGGGGGACAGGCCTGTTGAACACTGAAGCTTTCTTT. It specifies CASSLWGTGLLNTEAFF.

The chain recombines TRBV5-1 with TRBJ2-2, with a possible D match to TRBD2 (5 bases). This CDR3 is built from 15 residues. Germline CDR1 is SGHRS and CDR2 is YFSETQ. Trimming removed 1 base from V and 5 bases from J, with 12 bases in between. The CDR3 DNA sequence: TGCGCCAGCAGCTTGAATCTAGCTTCAACCGGGGAGCTGTTTTTT. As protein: CASSLNLASTGELFF.

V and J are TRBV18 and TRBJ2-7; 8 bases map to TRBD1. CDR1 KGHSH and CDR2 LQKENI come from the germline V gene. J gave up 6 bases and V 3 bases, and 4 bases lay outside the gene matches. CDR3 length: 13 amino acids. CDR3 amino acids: CASSPGQGIEQYF. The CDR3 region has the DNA TGTGCCAGCTCACCCGGACAGGGAATCGAGCAGTACTTC.

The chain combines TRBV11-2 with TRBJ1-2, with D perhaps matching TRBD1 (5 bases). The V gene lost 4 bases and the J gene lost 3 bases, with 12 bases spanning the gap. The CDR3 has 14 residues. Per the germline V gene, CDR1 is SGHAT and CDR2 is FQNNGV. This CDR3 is CASSSGTNYYGYTF. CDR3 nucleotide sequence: TGTGCCAGCAGCTCCGGGACGAACTACTATGGCTACACCTTC.

CDR3 loop: CASSPQGYSYEQYF. The CDR3 nucleotides are TGTGCCAGCAGTCCCCAGGGATATTCCTACGAGCAGTACTTC. The genes are TRBV27 and TRBJ2-7, with a tentative D call TRBD1 (5 bases). This CDR3 spans 14 amino acids. V was pared by 5 bases and J by 1 base, with 12 bases between. Germline-derived CDR1 and CDR2 are MNHEY and SMNVEV (reference sequence).

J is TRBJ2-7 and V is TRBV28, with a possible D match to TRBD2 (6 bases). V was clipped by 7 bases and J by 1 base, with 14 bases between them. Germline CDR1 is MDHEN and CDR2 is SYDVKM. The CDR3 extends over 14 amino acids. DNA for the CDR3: TGTGCCAGCACCTCAGCACTAGCTTCCTACGAGCAGTACTTC. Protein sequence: CASTSALASYEQYF.

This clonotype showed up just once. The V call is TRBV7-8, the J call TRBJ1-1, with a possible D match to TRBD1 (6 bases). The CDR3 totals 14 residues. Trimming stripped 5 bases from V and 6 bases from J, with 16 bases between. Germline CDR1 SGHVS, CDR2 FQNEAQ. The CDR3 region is CASSREGGTPEAFF. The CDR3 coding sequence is TGTGCCAGCAGCCGGGAGGGGGGCACCCCTGAAGCTTTCTTT.

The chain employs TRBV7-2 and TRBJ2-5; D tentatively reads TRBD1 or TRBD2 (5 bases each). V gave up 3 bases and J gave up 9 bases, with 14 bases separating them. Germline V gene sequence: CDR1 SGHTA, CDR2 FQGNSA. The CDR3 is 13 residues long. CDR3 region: CASSLTPGRAQYF. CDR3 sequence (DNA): TGTGCCAGCAGCTTGACCCCGGGACGGGCCCAGTACTTC.

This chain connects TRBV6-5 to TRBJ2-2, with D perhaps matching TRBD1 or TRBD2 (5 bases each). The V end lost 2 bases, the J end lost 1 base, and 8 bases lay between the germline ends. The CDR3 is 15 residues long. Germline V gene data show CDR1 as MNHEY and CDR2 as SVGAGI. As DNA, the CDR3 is TGTGCCAGCAGTTACCGGGACCAGAACACCGGGGAGCTGTTTTTT. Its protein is CASSYRDQNTGELFF.

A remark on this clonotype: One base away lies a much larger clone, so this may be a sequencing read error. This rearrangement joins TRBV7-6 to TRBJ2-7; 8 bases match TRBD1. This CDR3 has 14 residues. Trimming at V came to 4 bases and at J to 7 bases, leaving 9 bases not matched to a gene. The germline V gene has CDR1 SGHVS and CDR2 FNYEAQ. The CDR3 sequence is CASSYGDRGQEQYF. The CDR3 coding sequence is TGTGCCAGCAGCTACGGTGACAGGGGCCAAGAGCAGTACTTC.

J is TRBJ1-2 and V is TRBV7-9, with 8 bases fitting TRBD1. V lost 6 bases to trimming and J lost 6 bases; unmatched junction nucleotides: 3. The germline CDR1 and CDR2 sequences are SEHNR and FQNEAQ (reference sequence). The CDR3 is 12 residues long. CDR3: CASRTDRDGYTF. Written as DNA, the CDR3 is TGTGCCAGCAGAACGGACAGGGATGGCTACACCTTC.

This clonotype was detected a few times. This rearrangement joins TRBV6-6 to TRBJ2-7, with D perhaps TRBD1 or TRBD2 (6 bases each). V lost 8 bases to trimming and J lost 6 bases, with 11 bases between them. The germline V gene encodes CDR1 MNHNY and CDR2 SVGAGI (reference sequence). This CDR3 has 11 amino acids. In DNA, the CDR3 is TGTGCCAGCGAGGGGGGAGGCGAGCAGTACTTC. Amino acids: CASEGGGEQYF.

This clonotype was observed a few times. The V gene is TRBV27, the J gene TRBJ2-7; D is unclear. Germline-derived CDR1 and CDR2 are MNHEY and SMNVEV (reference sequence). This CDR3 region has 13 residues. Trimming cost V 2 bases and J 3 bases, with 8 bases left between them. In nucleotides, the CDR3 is TGTGCCAGCAGTTTAACAGTTTTCTACGAGCAGTACTTC. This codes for CASSLTVFYEQYF.

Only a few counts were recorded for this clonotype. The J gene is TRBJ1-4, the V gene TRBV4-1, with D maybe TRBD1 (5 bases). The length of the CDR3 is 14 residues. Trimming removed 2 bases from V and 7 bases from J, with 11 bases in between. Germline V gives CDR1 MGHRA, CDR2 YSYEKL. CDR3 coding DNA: TGCGCCAGCAGCCAAATCGGGGGTACTGAAAAACTGTTTTTT. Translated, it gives CASSQIGGTEKLFF.

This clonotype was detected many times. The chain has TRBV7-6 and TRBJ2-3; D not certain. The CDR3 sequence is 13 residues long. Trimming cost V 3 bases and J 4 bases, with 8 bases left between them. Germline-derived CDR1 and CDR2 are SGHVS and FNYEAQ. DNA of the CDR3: TGTGCCAGCAGCTTTACGGAATCAGATACGCAGTATTTT. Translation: CASSFTESDTQYF.